This paragraph reports one T cell receptor (beta chain). The target antigen is unknown. This sample stems from a study of cytomegalovirus exposure and HLA in healthy donors. Broader study findings: The presence/absence work took it that sequencing depth was about the same across donors. One cluster of highly shared sequence variants probably arose as a sequencing artifact.

The study ran its PCR with 60 Vbeta and 13 Jbeta primers. Libraries were prepared by immunoSEQ multiplex PCR; TCRdb keeps only in-frame clonotypes and omits some of them. The sample has 100,000 to 150,000 clones, approximately 80% seen once. V dropped 4 bases and J dropped 5 bases, with 10 bases sitting between them. Germline V gene sequence: CDR1 LNHDA, CDR2 SQIVND (reference sequence). The CDR3 has 13 amino acids. Sequenced: PBMCs. This rearrangement joins TRBV19 to TRBJ2-3; D may be TRBD2 (6 bases). This TCR came from a boy younger than 10 in good health and CMV-seronegative. The CDR3 protein is CASSNEAGDTQYF. CDR3 DNA sequence: TGTGCCAGTAGTAACGAAGCGGGAGATACGCAGTATTTT.